This is a list of T cell receptor beta chains from one sample in a study of T cell responses to AZD1222 COVID-19 vaccine. Profiled with immunoSEQ multiplex PCR; TCRdb holds only in-frame clones, not every one. The table includes more than 140,000 clones, around 92% detected once. This specimen consisted of peripheral blood, obtained on day 0 of AZD1222 vaccination. Receptors originate from an adult in good health. Both conserved end residues are part of each CDR3. Each record gives: V gene, D gene, clone size, J gene, CDR3 protein, CDR3 DNA. A D gene is named only where the DNA matches it firmly. Rows may omit the clone size; those that give it use once, few, many or a size class.

V: TRBV19; D: -; size: -; J: TRBJ1-1; CDR3: CASSIRQYEMNTEAFF; DNA: TGTGCCAGTAGTATTCGACAGTATGAAATGAACACTGAAGCTTTCTTT
V: TRBV29-1; D: TRBD1; size: once; J: TRBJ1-2; CDR3: CSVPAGQHYGYTF; DNA: TGCAGCGTTCCTGCGGGACAGCACTATGGCTACACCTTC
V: TRBV15; D: TRBD1; size: -; J: TRBJ2-1; CDR3: CATSPRGGDEQFF; DNA: TGTGCCACCAGTCCACGAGGGGGCGATGAGCAGTTCTTC
V: TRBV27; D: -; size: -; J: TRBJ1-2; CDR3: CASSPTNRVYGYTF; DNA: TGTGCCAGCAGTCCCACAAACAGGGTCTACGGCTACACCTTC
V: TRBV19; D: TRBD2; size: few; J: TRBJ2-1; CDR3: CASSIGLRGLAGVNEQFF; DNA: TGTGCCAGTAGTATAGGGCTTAGGGGACTAGCGGGGGTAAATGAGCAGTTCTTC
V: TRBV6-1; D: -; size: -; J: TRBJ2-7; CDR3: CASSEALVRSAYEQYF; DNA: TGTGCCAGCAGTGAAGCCCTTGTCCGTTCCGCCTACGAGCAGTACTTC
V: TRBV5-6; D: -; size: -; J: TRBJ2-7; CDR3: CASSFPLGEQYF; DNA: TGTGCCAGCAGCTTTCCCTTGGGCGAGCAGTACTTC
V: TRBV3-1/TRBV3-2; D: TRBD1; size: -; J: TRBJ2-1; CDR3: CASSQEQGGGNEQFF; DNA: TGTGCCAGCAGCCAAGAGCAAGGGGGCGGGAATGAGCAGTTCTTC
V: TRBV5-1; D: -; size: -; J: TRBJ2-7; CDR3: CASSLDSSTYEQYF; DNA: TGCGCCAGCAGCTTGGACAGCTCAACCTACGAGCAGTACTTC
V: TRBV7-8; D: -; size: -; J: TRBJ2-7; CDR3: CASSLSRGRRQASYEQYF; DNA: TGTGCCAGCAGCTTATCGCGTGGCCGACGACAGGCCTCCTACGAGCAGTACTTC
V: TRBV18; D: -; size: -; J: TRBJ1-5; CDR3: CASSPGGGQPQHF; DNA: TGTGCCAGCTCACCAGGGGGTGGCCAGCCCCAGCATTTT
V: TRBV4-3; D: -; size: -; J: TRBJ2-7; CDR3: CASSEGVWGSGEQYF; DNA: TGCGCCAGCAGCGAAGGGGTGTGGGGCTCGGGCGAGCAGTACTTC
V: TRBV27; D: -; size: once; J: TRBJ2-1; CDR3: CASSWVGGYNEQFF; DNA: TGTGCCAGCAGCTGGGTAGGGGGGTACAATGAGCAGTTCTTC
V: TRBV7-9; D: -; size: -; J: TRBJ1-5; CDR3: CASSLVNSNQPQHF; DNA: TGTGCCAGCAGCTTAGTTAATAGCAATCAGCCCCAGCATTTT
V: TRBV6-2/TRBV6-3; D: TRBD1; size: -; J: TRBJ1-1; CDR3: CASSLQGLNTEAFF; DNA: TGTGCCAGCAGCTTACAGGGGTTGAACACTGAAGCTTTCTTT
V: TRBV28; D: -; size: -; J: TRBJ2-7; CDR3: CASSSKRTLRLDKQYF; DNA: TGTGCCAGCAGTTCCAAGCGGACACTACGCCTAGACAAGCAGTACTTC
V: TRBV6-5; D: TRBD1; size: -; J: TRBJ2-7; CDR3: CASSYSKQGDPYEQYF; DNA: TGTGCCAGCAGTTACTCGAAGCAGGGGGACCCCTACGAGCAGTACTTC
V: TRBV13; D: -; size: -; J: TRBJ1-6; CDR3: CASSLGPRDYNSPLHF; DNA: TGTGCCAGCAGCTTAGGACCTCGGGACTATAATTCACCCCTCCACTTT
V: TRBV27; D: -; size: -; J: TRBJ1-6; CDR3: CASSRSLKGGVPLHF; DNA: TGTGCCAGCAGTCGCAGTTTAAAGGGGGGGGTACCCCTCCACTTT
V: TRBV21-1; D: -; size: few; J: TRBJ1-4; CDR3: CASSKRQATNEKLFF; DNA: TGTGCCAGCAGCAAAAGACAGGCAACTAATGAAAAACTGTTTTTT
V: TRBV11-2; D: TRBD1; size: -; J: TRBJ1-2; CDR3: CASTPRDRIYGYTF; DNA: TGTGCCAGCACCCCGCGGGACAGGATCTATGGCTACACCTTC
V: TRBV7-2; D: -; size: -; J: TRBJ2-1; CDR3: CASSLATNFVFF; DNA: TGTGCCAGCAGCTTAGCGACTAATTTCGTTTTCTTC
V: TRBV6-5; D: -; size: -; J: TRBJ1-4; CDR3: CASSYSSSAATQKLFF; DNA: TGTGCCAGCAGTTACTCGAGTTCGGCCGCGACGCAAAAACTGTTTTTT
V: TRBV19; D: TRBD1; size: few; J: TRBJ1-5; CDR3: CASSASGQGTRNQPQHF; DNA: TGTGCCAGTAGTGCATCGGGACAGGGTACACGCAATCAGCCCCAGCATTTT
V: TRBV6-5; D: TRBD1; size: few; J: TRBJ1-2; CDR3: CASSPHPDREPGYTF; DNA: TGTGCCAGCAGTCCCCACCCGGACAGGGAGCCTGGCTACACCTTC
V: TRBV3-1/TRBV3-2; D: TRBD1; size: -; J: TRBJ1-1; CDR3: CASSRHGTGKVSTEAFF; DNA: TGTGCCAGCAGCCGCCACGGGACAGGGAAAGTTTCCACTGAAGCTTTCTTT
V: TRBV6-5; D: TRBD1; size: -; J: TRBJ1-6; CDR3: CASSFGTGVSPLHF; DNA: TGTGCCAGCAGTTTTGGGACAGGGGTTTCACCCCTCCACTTT
V: TRBV30; D: TRBD2; size: -; J: TRBJ2-7; CDR3: CAWSHRTSGGKSSYEQYF; DNA: TGTGCCTGGAGCCACCGGACTAGCGGGGGGAAGAGCTCCTACGAGCAGTACTTC
V: TRBV29-1; D: -; size: -; J: TRBJ2-1; CDR3: CSVDAGTNEQFF; DNA: TGCAGCGTTGATGCAGGGACAAATGAGCAGTTCTTC
V: TRBV27; D: TRBD2; size: -; J: TRBJ2-1; CDR3: CASSLSRTSGGLTNEQFF; DNA: TGTGCCAGCAGTTTAAGCCGGACTAGCGGGGGGTTGACGAATGAGCAGTTCTTC
V: TRBV11-2; D: -; size: -; J: TRBJ1-3; CDR3: CASSPNQVGDTIYF; DNA: TGTGCCAGCAGCCCCAACCAGGTGGGCGATACCATATATTTT
V: TRBV18; D: -; size: -; J: TRBJ1-1; CDR3: CASSPRTADTEAFF; DNA: TGTGCCAGCTCACCACGGACGGCGGACACTGAAGCTTTCTTT
V: TRBV18; D: -; size: -; J: TRBJ1-1; CDR3: CASSPSAWGPGNTEAFF; DNA: TGTGCCAGCTCACCCTCTGCGTGGGGGCCGGGTAACACTGAAGCTTTCTTT
V: TRBV7-2; D: TRBD2; size: many; J: TRBJ2-3; CDR3: CASSAGGPGTDTQYF; DNA: TGTGCCAGCAGCGCGGGGGGGCCAGGCACAGATACGCAGTATTTT
V: TRBV6-2/TRBV6-3; D: TRBD1; size: -; J: TRBJ1-2; CDR3: CASSYEQGAGYTF; DNA: TGTGCCAGCAGTTACGAGCAGGGGGCTGGCTACACCTTC
V: TRBV5-6; D: TRBD1; size: few; J: TRBJ1-1; CDR3: CASSLRDRLFGEAFF; DNA: TGTGCCAGCAGCCTCCGGGACAGGCTCTTCGGTGAAGCTTTCTTT
V: TRBV9; D: TRBD2; size: once; J: TRBJ2-3; CDR3: CASSVVGAGGSTDTQYF; DNA: TGTGCCAGCAGCGTGGTCGGAGCGGGGGGCAGCACAGATACGCAGTATTTT
V: TRBV5-4; D: -; size: -; J: TRBJ2-5; CDR3: CASSLAREKTQYF; DNA: TGTGCCAGCAGCTTGGCTAGGGAAAAGACCCAGTACTTC
V: TRBV7-9; D: -; size: -; J: TRBJ1-4; CDR3: CASSLGGANEKLFF; DNA: TGTGCCAGCAGCTTAGGGGGGGCTAATGAAAAACTGTTTTTT
V: TRBV6-5; D: -; size: -; J: TRBJ1-4; CDR3: CASRTVETAKLFF; DNA: TGTGCCAGCAGGACAGTCGAGACCGCAAAACTGTTTTTT
V: TRBV3-1/TRBV3-2; D: -; size: once; J: TRBJ1-3; CDR3: CASSQLSGPLSGNTIYF; DNA: TGTGCCAGCAGCCAACTATCGGGACCGCTCTCTGGAAACACCATATATTTT
V: TRBV4-3; D: -; size: -; J: TRBJ1-1; CDR3: CARKTGGNTEAFF; DNA: TGCGCCAGGAAGACCGGGGGGAACACTGAAGCTTTCTTT
V: TRBV7-9; D: TRBD1; size: -; J: TRBJ1-1; CDR3: CASSLGGTGDPEAFF; DNA: TGTGCCAGCAGCTTAGGCGGGACAGGGGATCCTGAAGCTTTCTTT
V: TRBV5-1; D: -; size: -; J: TRBJ1-1; CDR3: CASSPIVGGTEAFF; DNA: TGCGCCAGCAGTCCCATTGTGGGAGGCACTGAAGCTTTCTTT
V: TRBV4-3; D: TRBD1; size: -; J: TRBJ2-7; CDR3: CASSPTGTGGYEQYF; DNA: TGCGCCAGCAGCCCCACCGGGACAGGGGGCTACGAGCAGTACTTC
V: TRBV9; D: TRBD2; size: -; J: TRBJ2-3; CDR3: CASSVGGGFTDTQYF; DNA: TGTGCCAGCAGCGTGGGCGGGGGATTCACAGATACGCAGTATTTT
V: TRBV29-1; D: -; size: -; J: TRBJ2-3; CDR3: CSVETGTTDTQYF; DNA: TGCAGCGTTGAAACAGGCACCACAGATACGCAGTATTTT
V: TRBV5-1; D: -; size: -; J: TRBJ2-2; CDR3: CASSWTLNTGELFF; DNA: TGCGCCAGCAGCTGGACACTGAACACCGGGGAGCTGTTTTTT
V: TRBV4-2; D: -; size: -; J: TRBJ2-7; CDR3: CASSQDRQGFEQYF; DNA: TGTGCCAGCAGCCAAGACCGTCAGGGGTTCGAGCAGTACTTC
V: TRBV5-4; D: -; size: -; J: TRBJ2-3; CDR3: CASSLAGWADTQYF; DNA: TGTGCCAGCAGCTTGGCGGGGTGGGCAGATACGCAGTATTTT
V: TRBV7-2; D: TRBD1; size: -; J: TRBJ1-4; CDR3: CASRQGQGSRKLFF; DNA: TGTGCCAGCAGGCAGGGACAGGGAAGTAGGAAACTGTTTTTT
V: TRBV5-1; D: TRBD1; size: -; J: TRBJ1-5; CDR3: CASSPGGQSNQPQHF; DNA: TGCGCCAGCAGCCCAGGGGGGCAGAGCAATCAGCCCCAGCATTTT
V: TRBV6-2/TRBV6-3; D: TRBD2; size: -; J: TRBJ2-5; CDR3: CASSYRDLAGYQETQYF; DNA: TGTGCCAGCAGTTACAGGGATTTAGCGGGGTACCAAGAGACCCAGTACTTC
V: TRBV5-4; D: -; size: -; J: TRBJ2-3; CDR3: CASSLDRKSTDTQYF; DNA: TGTGCCAGCAGCTTGGACAGGAAAAGCACAGATACGCAGTATTTT
V: TRBV4-3; D: -; size: -; J: TRBJ2-6; CDR3: CASSQDPAASGANVLTF; DNA: TGCGCCAGCAGCCAAGATCCCGCCGCCTCTGGGGCCAACGTCCTGACTTTC